This T cell receptor beta chain emerged from a study of cytomegalovirus exposure and HLA in healthy donors (dated by TCRdb to 2016 to 2017). Some background on the complete study: An earlier analysis of several hundred of the donors reported 250 to 300 Gb of sequence data and 117 million unique TCR beta sequences from some 180 million T cells. Roughly 300 gigabases of sequencing data and 80 million or so unique TCR sequences were included in an early release covering about 700 HLA-typed donors. The genetic ancestry cluster associated with self-reported Caucasian donors included about 81% of the 300 to 450 genotyped donors. The aim of the study was to test whether cataloging public T cell receptors could identify signatures of past pathogen exposure. The T cell repertoires of some 700 subjects were profiled by immunosequencing and related to cytomegalovirus serostatus. In addition to the first cohort of approximately 670 subjects, a separate validation cohort of approximately 110 different subjects was used. The study combined high-throughput TCR immunosequencing, statistical association of individual TCRs with disease status, and machine learning to predict cytomegalovirus infection status. In a later analysis, previously published TCR beta repertoires from fewer than 750 donors were re-analyzed and high-resolution HLA genotyping was added so that TCR occurrence patterns could be studied. In the later analysis, no new phenotypic data were used to find candidate immune exposures; instead, reliance was placed on TCR beta sequences and their occurrence across donors. An earlier analysis of around 640 of the donors used high-throughput TCR beta sequencing to judge whether each TCR beta V gene segment behaved as functional or pseudogenic. Donor age, sex, ethnicity and CMV serostatus were compiled together with the repertoire data. A later genetic analysis took genome-wide SNP genotypes for about 65% of the 666 donors and used that subset as a discovery cohort. All discovery cohort repertoires had been generated using a single sequencing platform. Class I and class II HLA loci were covered by the typing at four-digit resolution. The number of typed donors differed by locus: about 629-630 for A, B, C, DRB1 and DQB1; 500 to 550 for DQA1; some 610 for DPA1; and about 470 for DPB1. Roughly 5 DR-DQ haplotypes were handled as single units for association and clustering because linkage in the cohort was strong. Among 398 genotyped donors of the cohort, an average of about 240,000 unique TCR beta nucleotide sequences were sequenced per donor, around 18% of them non-productive.

General study outcomes and caveats: The study listed 150 to 200 TCR beta chains as associated with cytomegalovirus. Strong co-occurrence of HLA alleles, especially DR and DQ, made assigning TCR associations to individual alleles difficult. A later analysis reported that several top co-occurrence clusters appeared linked to parvovirus B19, influenza, CMV and Epstein-Barr virus. In vitro tests confirmed that a few of the cytomegalovirus-associated TCR beta chains recognize cytomegalovirus antigens. Only TCR beta chains were sequenced in this cohort, and the absence of alpha or paired-chain data limited detectable features. Most TCR sequences were observed very rarely across donors, whereas some public TCRs were present in many individuals. An association between a missense DCLRE1C variant and V-gene and J-gene trimming of TCR beta chains was found in a later genetic analysis and replicated in an independent cohort. A later analysis found that most CMV-associated TCR beta chains appeared HLA-restricted, with HLA associations seemingly driven largely by CMV exposure. Compared with equally common non-associated chains, HLA-associated TCR beta chains in a later analysis were more clonally expanded and had lower generation probabilities. In both the original and validation cohorts, the classifier was reported to diagnose cytomegalovirus status with high specificity and sensitivity. Compared with the approximately 600-donor mean, donors in an Asian-associated ancestry cluster had fewer N-insertions in productive TCRs, according to a later genetic analysis. HLA typing was unavailable for some donors at each locus, so association tests used only the typed subset. In a later analysis, TCR association rates were found to vary across HLA loci, with the most associated TCRs seen for DRB1 alleles and the fewest for HLA-C alleles. The sequencing pipeline was judged likely to have produced a cluster of highly shared sequence variants as a technical artifact. A further reported finding was that TCR beta sequences accurately predicted the HLA-A and HLA-B alleles for most subjects in the first cohort. Sequencing depth was assumed to be roughly uniform across donors in the presence/absence analyses, though that assumption may not hold. CMV serostatus was the only immune exposure information available for the cohort. Specific HLA alleles were associated with 15,000 to 20,000 TCR beta sequences at a false discovery rate of 0.05 in a later analysis. According to the authors, the approach could potentially be generalized to other disease states and immunological phenotypes. Because counts were too low, about 15 rarely observed V segments, including chromosome 9 orphons, were left out of the earlier analysis of a few hundred of the donors. Broadly in line with IMGT annotations, most TCR beta V segments showed up in productive rearrangements about 87% or about 30% of the time in an earlier analysis of several hundred of the donors. Linkage disequilibrium might explain the correlated functional status among segregating V segments, but an unknown experimental factor could not be ruled out.

The cohort comprised some 730 healthy bone marrow donors. At the time of sampling, all cohort members were nominally healthy, though unrecorded immune exposures were likely present. The donor tested CMV seropositive, placing the donor among the 289 seropositive members of the cohort. A peripheral blood sample was provided by each donor, and peripheral blood mononuclear cells were used for TCR beta sequencing. The Qiagen DNeasy Blood Extraction Kit was used to extract genomic DNA from the blood cell samples. This clone has a handful of counts. Its antigen is unknown. No clone much larger than this one lies a single base away; base qualities are absent. Libraries were prepared through the immunoSEQ multiplex PCR assay. A mixture of 60 forward primers for TCR Vbeta segments and 13 reverse primers for TCR Jbeta segments was used in the multiplex PCR. The CDR3 region of rearranged TCR beta genes was amplified from genomic DNA with a multiplex PCR assay. The amplified TCR beta libraries were sequenced on the Illumina HiSeq System as 87-base-pair reads. In the paper's pipeline: In a later analysis, tens of millions of unique TCR beta chains were counted across the 500 to 850 repertoires, and some 10 million of these chains were shared by at least two donors. Raw reads were error-corrected and collapsed into unique sequences by a nearest-neighbor algorithm in which closely related sequences were merged to remove PCR and sequencing errors. CDR3 sequences were aligned to IMGT reference sequences to assign V, D and J gene segments. For a sequence to be retained, a match of at least six nucleotides to both a V gene segment and a J gene segment was required. Rearrangements were classified as productive when the CDR3 lacked stop codons and remained in frame with V and J, and all other rearrangements were classified as non-productive. CDR3 was defined by IMGT convention, running from the second conserved V-encoded cysteine to the conserved J-encoded phenylalanine. In an earlier analysis of approximately 590 of the donors, sequences lacking an unambiguous match to a single V gene segment were excluded. An earlier analysis of 587 of the donors classified V segments as functional when productive rearrangements were above 56.7% and as segregating when the standard deviation between donors was above 5%. A statistical classification framework was developed to diagnose cytomegalovirus status using the catalog of TCR beta chain sequences. In a later analysis, V and J genes were assigned by comparing TCR nucleotide sequences against IMGT/GENE-DB human TR gene sequences. A later analysis assigned CDR3 sequences and most-parsimonious VDJ recombination scenarios with the TCRdist pipeline. A later analysis defined each TCR beta chain by its CDR3 amino acid sequence plus V-gene family, and excluded reads lacking a unique V-gene family. In a later analysis, 500 to 700 highly shared, low-generation-probability nucleotide sequences were removed to address suspected cross-contamination and a sequencing artifact. In a later analysis, a clonal expansion index for each public chain was calculated from normalized within-repertoire ranks of inferred template counts. In a later analysis, generation probabilities were computed with a VDJ recombination model fitted to out-of-frame rearrangements, and the resulting probabilities were checked against IGoR. Hypergeometric tests were used in a later analysis to score TCR-TCR, TCR-HLA and TCR-CMV co-occurrence, with a repertoire-size bias correction applied to the TCR pairs. To estimate false discovery rates, a later analysis permuted the HLA or CMV assignments 20 times. A later analysis grouped co-occurring TCRs with DBSCAN, adding TCRdist sequence similarity when clustering within HLA-allele-positive subsets. Co-occurrence clustering excluded repertoires with fewer than 30,000 or more than 120,000 public chains, plus five with anomalous nucleotide sharing. Drawn from immuneACCESS, this table holds only the in-frame rearrangements with V and J called that TCRdb kept. Clones are partly lost; checked studies trace under half to an unresolved V gene and leave the rest unexplained. Clonal size and the V and J genes are those of that table, whereas D and trimming came from the DNA. Across this sample there are 66,000 or so clones, with around 89% seen only once. Approximately 1.5% of the sample is taken by the ten largest.

The material sequenced was PBMCs. The source is a man aged 30 to 45 in good health and CMV-seropositive.

The CDR3 sequence is CASSHTGTYNEQFF. In nucleotides, the sequence is TGTGCCAGCAGCCATACAGGGACCTACAATGAGCAGTTCTTC. This chain is built from TRBV5-4 and TRBJ2-1, and TRBD1 may be the D gene, going by 6 matching bases. The junction carries 10 bases between V and J, which are trimmed by 4 bases and 2 bases respectively. The germline V gene (reference sequence) sets CDR1 to SGHNT and CDR2 to YYREEE. Its CDR3 holds 14 amino acids, cysteine through phenylalanine. This entry keeps only the CDR3 DNA: 42 bases, framed from base 1.